This TCR beta chain was sequenced for a study of blood T cells in healthy people across ages. The second PCR ran roughly 7 to 12 cycles with a sample-barcoded 5' primer and J-beta primers. TCRdb analysed the 5' RACE reads with MiXCR anew, one entry per CDR3 protein. The sample lists more than 900,000 distinct CDR3 sequences; under 30% were seen once. This clonotype showed up just a few times. At one end the junction does not follow the germline gene, possibly because of a read error. From germline, CDR1 is MNHEY and CDR2 SVGAGI. The CDR3 runs to 13 residues. These data were also filed under a second study, of T cells of mothers and their children.

Sequencing was performed on blood. The TCR originated in a girl aged 2-10 years in good health. This chain connects TRBV6-5 to TRBJ1-4; D call uncertain. CDR3 coding DNA: TGTGCCAGCAGTAAGCGGTACGGTGAAAAGCTGTTTTTT. Encoded protein: CASSKRYGEKLFF.